Listed below are T cell receptor beta chains from one sample, sequenced in a study of CXCR3-negative and CXCR3-positive naive CD8 T cells. No DNA is given; TCRdb re-called the 5' RACE reads and lists each CDR3 protein once. Here the sample table reports around 88,000 distinct CDR3 sequences. The material sequenced was naive CXCR3+ CD8+ T cells from blood. The receptor source for this set is a human donor in good health. Some clones in this sample may be carry-over from other donors' samples. Each CDR3 is given with its conserved first and last residue.

J,V,CDR3
TRBJ1-1,TRBV10-3,CAISESTLNTEAFF
TRBJ1-1,TRBV14,CASSQEGTMNTEAFF
TRBJ2-1,TRBV12-3/TRBV12-4,CASSSPDDAQAGNEQFF
TRBJ2-7,TRBV20-1,CSAGGTDSYEQYF
TRBJ2-3,TRBV7-2,CASSPPTDTQYF
TRBJ2-7,TRBV25-1,CASSESRGPLPNYEQYF
TRBJ2-3,TRBV29-1,CSVEGQGAPDTQYF
TRBJ2-1,TRBV29-1,CSVKTGGSYNEQFF
TRBJ2-1,TRBV29-1,CSVDGHMANNEQFF
TRBJ2-1,TRBV5-1,CASSWGTGGDLYNEQFF
TRBJ2-1,TRBV6-2/TRBV6-3,CASSYVFSGGDYGSYNEQFF
TRBJ1-2,TRBV7-9,CASSSGSYCYTF
TRBJ2-7,TRBV28,CASSLPPWDRVYYEQYF
TRBJ2-7,TRBV3-1,CASSHPGQTYEQYF
TRBJ2-3,TRBV29-1,CSVVPDRGSTDTQYF
TRBJ2-7,TRBV27,CASSWTGGFYEQYF
TRBJ1-1,TRBV19,CASSIFGNTEAFF
TRBJ1-1,TRBV4-3,CASSQMGQGVKNTEAFF
TRBJ2-5,TRBV7-2,CASSHRDRETETQYF
TRBJ1-1,TRBV15,CATSTGPPVGTEAFF
TRBJ1-2,TRBV27,CASSFSRGGGYTF
TRBJ2-1,TRBV7-7,CASSLGPGDRKNEQFF
TRBJ2-7,TRBV5-1,CASSLEGHPSSYEQYF
TRBJ2-1,TRBV29-1,CSVGAGPSYNEQFF
TRBJ2-1,TRBV6-2/TRBV6-3,CASNQLGTGGNEQFF
TRBJ2-3,TRBV7-9,CASSLVLGSAGDTQYF
TRBJ2-5,TRBV6-5,CASSSLAGGRETQYF
TRBJ2-2,TRBV7-3,CASSLQGQTNTGELFF
TRBJ1-1,TRBV7-9,CASSVLQGAEAFF
TRBJ2-3,TRBV9,CASSVDGGGVGDTQYF
TRBJ2-3,TRBV12-3/TRBV12-4,CASSSLLTPADTQYF
TRBJ2-7,TRBV27,CASSPRGGSLYEQYF
TRBJ2-1,TRBV11-2,CASSSWDRGNNEQFF
TRBJ1-1,TRBV7-9,CASSSDHQGPNTESFF
TRBJ2-7,TRBV4-2,CASSQVELAGDYEQYF
TRBJ2-7,TRBV14,CASSQDGGHSYEQYF
TRBJ2-7,TRBV28,CASTSVDRGGHEQYF
TRBJ2-2,TRBV7-9,CASSFANRAGELFF
TRBJ2-3,TRBV27,CASSFRLPDTQYF
TRBJ2-1,TRBV15,CATSRPTTGEGYNEQFF
TRBJ2-7,TRBV7-6,CASSPTGRTYEQYF
TRBJ2-6,TRBV10-3,CAIRMDSSGANVLTF
TRBJ2-1,TRBV7-2,CASSVAGGSYNEQFF
TRBJ2-2,TRBV2,CASQGWQHTGELFF
TRBJ2-7,TRBV28,CASSSPVVGQGYEQYF
TRBJ2-7,TRBV28,CASSLQVHYEQYF
TRBJ2-7,TRBV11-3,CASSLGTGGHEQYF